What follows are 19 T cell receptor beta chains derived from one specimen sequenced in a study of blood T cell repertoires in COVID-19. TCRdb's table, derived via immunoSEQ multiplex PCR, lists solely in-frame clones and lacks some. Found here are about 56,000 clones, around 90% of them singletons; the top ten hold 20% to 25%. Source material: peripheral blood. The source of these receptors is a human donor in a cohort sampled during active COVID-19.

The chain joins TRBV7-9 to TRBJ2-5, with D possibly matching TRBD2 (5 bases). The V end was cut by 1 base, the J end by 3 bases, with 9 bases between. This CDR3 region has 14 residues. Germline lookup yields CDR1 SEHNR and CDR2 FQNEAQ (reference sequence). CDR3 nucleotide sequence: TGTGCCAGCAGCTTAGGCGGACTTGAAGAGACCCAGTACTTC. Encoded protein: CASSLGGLEETQYF. The full variable domain, in which reference TRBV7-9 and TRBJ2-5 provide the parts outside the CDR3, is DTGVSQNPRHKITKRGQNVTFRCDPISEHNRLYWYRQTLGQGPEFLTYFQNEAQLEKSRLLSDRFSAERPKGSFSTLEIQRTEQGDSAMYLCASSLGGLEETQYFGPGTRLLVL.

This clone has a single count. The chain links TRBV5-6 to TRBJ1-6, with a possible D match to TRBD1 (5 bases). The CDR3 runs 13 residues. CDR1 is SGHDT and CDR2 is YYEEEE in the germline V gene. Trimming stripped 4 bases from V and 8 bases from J, with 10 bases between. This CDR3 reads CASSQGGYSPLHF. The CDR3 DNA reads TGTGCCAGCAGCCAGGGTGGCTATTCACCCCTCCACTTT.

The V call is TRBV11-2, the J call TRBJ2-5; 7 bases are shared with TRBD1. The CDR3 has 14 residues. V lost 4 bases, J lost 1 base, and 3 bases stayed unmatched. The germline V gene has CDR1 SGHAT and CDR2 FQNNGV. The CDR3 coding sequence is TGTGCCAGCAGCTCCGGGGACAGCCAAGAGACCCAGTACTTC. This translates into CASSSGDSQETQYF.

V gene TRBV5-4 combines with J gene TRBJ2-5; 7 bases line up with TRBD1. Looked up from germline, CDR1 is SGHNT and CDR2 is YYREEE (reference sequence). The CDR3 runs to 13 residues. V shed 4 bases, J shed 4 bases, and the junction held 4 bases outside the gene matches. In DNA, the CDR3 is TGTGCCAGCAGCGCCGACAGGGCAGAGACCCAGTACTTC. This encodes CASSADRAETQYF.

The chain couples TRBV2 to TRBJ2-2; the D gene is possibly TRBD2 (5 bases). From germline, CDR1 is SNHLY and CDR2 FYNNEI. The CDR3 consists of 15 residues. Trimming removed 4 bases from V and 1 base from J, with 10 bases in between. The CDR3 here is CASSVTRENTGELFF. DNA of the CDR3: TGTGCCAGCAGTGTAACGAGGGAGAACACCGGGGAGCTGTTTTTT. Looking up the rest from reference TRBV2 and TRBJ2-2 gives the full variable domain: EPEVTQTPSHQVTQMGQEVILRCVPISNHLYFYWYRQILGQKVEFLVSFYNNEISEKSEIFDDQFSVERPDGSNFTLKIRSTKLEDSAMYFCASSVTRENTGELFFGEGSRLTVL.

The genes are TRBV4-3 and TRBJ2-3; TRBD1 aligns across 8 bases. Trimming removed 2 bases from V and 6 bases from J; junction bases left unmatched: 1. The CDR3 contains 13 residues. Germline CDR1 LGHNA, CDR2 YSLEER. The CDR3 loop is CASSQRDRDTQYF. The CDR3 coding sequence is TGCGCCAGCAGCCAACGGGACAGGGATACGCAGTATTTT.

J is TRBJ2-1 and V is TRBV2, with 12 bases matching TRBD2. V was pared by 6 bases and J by 8 bases, with 2 bases of the junction left unmatched. CDR1 is SNHLY and CDR2 is FYNNEI in the germline V gene. The CDR3 spans 13 residues. The CDR3, as DNA: TGTGCCAGCAGGACTAGCGGGGGCGATGAGCAGTTCTTC. Amino acids: CASRTSGGDEQFF.

This chain joins TRBV28 and TRBJ1-5; 8 bases align to TRBD1. V shed 7 bases and J 0 bases; nucleotides not matched to a gene: 5. Germline V gives CDR1 MDHEN, CDR2 SYDVKM. This CDR3 is 15 amino acids long. The CDR3 DNA reads TGTGCCAGCACCACAACAGGGGGTAGCAATCAGCCCCAGCATTTT. Translating gives CASTTTGGSNQPQHF. The full variable domain, rest sourced from reference TRBV28 and TRBJ1-5, is DVKVTQSSRYLVKRTGEKVFLECVQDMDHENMFWYRQDPGLGLRLIYFSYDVKMKEKGDIPEGYSVSREKKERFSLILESASTNQTSMYLCASTTTGGSNQPQHFGDGTRLSIL.

This clone has more than one count but fewer than ten. This chain joins TRBV2 and TRBJ1-3, with TRBD1 as a possible D gene (5 bases). This CDR3 region has 15 residues. Germline CDR1 reads SNHLY; CDR2 reads FYNNEI. V was trimmed by 3 bases and J by 3 bases, leaving 12 bases between them. The DNA of the CDR3 is TGTGCCAGCAGTGAGTGGTCAAGGGGTGGAAACACCATATATTTT. It encodes CASSEWSRGGNTIYF.

The chain has TRBV11-2 and TRBJ2-3, with 16 positions matching TRBD2. This CDR3 spans 16 amino acids. V gave up 6 bases and J gave up 6 bases; unmatched junction bases: 6. Germline values: CDR1 SGHAT, CDR2 FQNNGV. The CDR3 DNA follows: TGTGCCAGCAGATTGGGACTAGCGGGGGGGCATGATACGCAGTATTTT. Translating it yields CASRLGLAGGHDTQYF.

The V gene is TRBV5-4, the J gene TRBJ2-5, with TRBD1 as a possible D gene (5 bases). V dropped 5 bases and J dropped 5 bases, with 19 bases sitting between them. The CDR3 loop spans 15 amino acids. Germline V lookup: CDR1 SGHNT, CDR2 YYREEE (reference sequence). Here the CDR3 reads CASSFKDMWFETQYF. The CDR3 DNA reads as TGTGCCAGCAGTTTTAAGGACATGTGGTTTGAGACCCAGTACTTC.

The genes are TRBV19 and TRBJ1-1, with D uncertain. The CDR3 contains 16 residues. V lost 5 bases and J 5 bases, leaving 21 bases between the germline ends. CDR1 and CDR2 from the germline V gene are LNHDA and SQIVND (reference sequence). The CDR3 DNA reads as TGTGCCAGTAGTTCACCCTTCTTCGGGGTAAGGACTGAAGCTTTCTTT. Its translation: CASSSPFFGVRTEAFF.

The V gene is TRBV18, the J gene TRBJ2-7, with TRBD2 matching 8 bases. V was pared by 1 base and J by 2 bases, with 10 bases of the junction left unmatched. This CDR3 is built from 17 residues. CDR1 and CDR2 (germline): KGHSH, LQKENI. The CDR3 loop is CASSPLGLSGGPYEQYF. Here the CDR3 DNA reads TGTGCCAGCTCACCACTCGGTCTAAGCGGGGGCCCCTACGAGCAGTACTTC.

The chain links TRBV5-8 to TRBJ2-2, with D tentatively TRBD1 (6 bases). Germline lookup yields CDR1 SGHTS and CDR2 YDEGEE. The length of the CDR3 is 12 residues. The CDR3 sequence: CATRGNTGELFF. The CDR3 DNA sequence: TGTGCGACCAGGGGGAACACCGGGGAGCTGTTTTTT.

This rearrangement joins TRBV6-2 or TRBV6-3 to TRBJ2-1; tentative D call: TRBD2 (6 bases). Germline CDR1 MNHEY, CDR2 SVGEGT. V was pared by 5 bases and J by 3 bases, with 23 bases between. The CDR3 is 18 residues long. The CDR3 DNA sequence: TGTGCCAGCAGTCCACTCCGGGACTTCAGGGATTTCTACAATGAGCAGTTCTTC. Amino acids: CASSPLRDFRDFYNEQFF.

The V gene is TRBV19, the J gene TRBJ2-2, with 13 positions matching TRBD2. Germline CDR1 is LNHDA and CDR2 is SQIVND (reference sequence). Trimming removed 1 base from V and 5 bases from J; junction bases left unmatched: 7. The CDR3 totals 18 residues. CDR3 amino acids: CASSIGLAGGKGTGELFF. For the CDR3, the DNA is TGTGCCAGTAGTATAGGACTAGCGGGGGGTAAAGGGACCGGGGAGCTGTTTTTT.

This clone was observed a single time. The V and J genes are TRBV19 and TRBJ2-6; weak D call: TRBD2 (5 bases). Germline CDR1 reads LNHDA; CDR2 reads SQIVND (reference sequence). The CDR3 loop spans 17 amino acids. Trimming left V 1 base short and J 3 bases short, with 13 bases between. DNA for the CDR3: TGTGCCAGTAGTATAGCGGAGGTCGCTGGTGGGGCCAACGTCCTGACTTTC. Residues: CASSIAEVAGGANVLTF.

CDR3 loop: CASSGRGSGDEETQYF. The CDR3 DNA follows: TGTGCCAGCAGTGGCCGGGGCAGCGGGGACGAAGAGACCCAGTACTTC. The chain has TRBV6-2 or TRBV6-3 and TRBJ2-5; 7 nucleotides align to TRBD2. Unmatched junction bases numbered 12, after V lost 5 bases and J lost 3 bases. In germline, CDR1 is MNHEY, CDR2 SVGEGT. The CDR3 has 16 amino acids.

This clone has more than one count but fewer than ten. The gene calls are TRBV4-1 and TRBJ1-5, with D perhaps TRBD1 (5 bases). The CDR3 consists of 15 residues. Germline loops: CDR1 MGHRA, CDR2 YSYEKL. Trimming shortened V by 0 bases and J by 2 bases, and 8 bases separated the two germline ends. The chain's CDR3 is CASSQDLRGNQPQHF. The CDR3, as DNA: TGCGCCAGCAGCCAAGATCTCAGGGGCAATCAGCCCCAGCATTTT.